This T cell receptor (beta chain) was observed in a study of OX40 agonist ivuxolimab in advanced cancers. Study in general: Anti-PD-1, anti-PD-L1 or anti-CTLA-4 therapy given earlier was allowed, and 30% to 45% had some.

Profiled with immunoSEQ multiplex PCR; TCRdb holds only in-frame clones, not every one. The data show 75,000 to 95,000 clones, 91% seen once. To note about this clone: Its matching antigen is unknown.

The study's findings and limits: At 0.1 to 3.0 mg/kg, CD4+ and CD8+ blood T cells expanded clonally by week 6.

The CDR3 runs 15 residues. Per germline, CDR1 SGHTA and CDR2 FQGNSA. V lost 6 bases, J lost 8 bases, and 20 bases lay in between. Sequenced material: CD4+ or CD8+ T cells sorted from blood, taken in a trial of the OX40 agonist ivuxolimab. The origin of this receptor is an adult with an advanced solid tumor such as melanoma, head and neck, liver or kidney cancer. V and J are TRBV7-2 and TRBJ2-1; D is possibly TRBD1 or TRBD2 (5 bases each). The CDR3 coding sequence is TGTGCCAGCAGTTTCCGGGTTGGGGACCGAGATGAGCAGTTCTTC. Amino acid sequence: CASSFRVGDRDEQFF.